This T cell receptor beta chain came from a study of post-analysis software for immune sequencing data. Study in general: The patients showed relapsing-remitting, secondary progressive and progressive-relapsing multiple sclerosis courses.

This clonotype was picked up many times. Antigen: not known. Study-level results: Comparison with controls showed significantly lower normalized Chao1 diversity in multiple sclerosis patients.

Unique molecular identifiers were built into the TCR beta cDNA libraries. TCRdb re-derived calls from the PCR reads in MiXCR, one entry per CDR3 protein. The repertoire holds some 690,000 distinct CDR3 sequences, with about 32% as singletons. Sequenced: blood. This sequence originates from a girl aged 5-17 years with multiple sclerosis.

CDR3 sequence reads: CSASLTYNEQFF. Written as DNA, the CDR3 is TGCAGTGCTAGTCTTACCTACAATGAGCAGTTCTTC. The chain links TRBV20-1 to TRBJ2-1; D is unresolved. The CDR3 length is 12 residues. In germline, CDR1 is DFQATT, CDR2 SNEGSKA (reference sequence). Trimming took off 3 bases at V and 2 bases at J, with 5 bases between the two ends.